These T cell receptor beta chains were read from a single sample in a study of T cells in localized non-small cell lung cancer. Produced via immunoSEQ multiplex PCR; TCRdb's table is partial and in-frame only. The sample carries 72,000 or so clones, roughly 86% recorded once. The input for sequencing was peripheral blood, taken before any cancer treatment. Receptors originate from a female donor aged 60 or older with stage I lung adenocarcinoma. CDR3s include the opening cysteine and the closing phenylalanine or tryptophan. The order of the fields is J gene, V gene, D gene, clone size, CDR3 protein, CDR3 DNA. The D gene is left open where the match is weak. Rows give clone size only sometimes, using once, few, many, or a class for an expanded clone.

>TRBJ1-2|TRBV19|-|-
CASSGGVNYGYTF
TGTGCCAGTTCCGGGGGTGTAAACTATGGCTACACCTTC
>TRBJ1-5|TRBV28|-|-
CASSSDSNQPQHF
TGTGCCAGCAGTTCTGATAGCAATCAGCCCCAGCATTTT
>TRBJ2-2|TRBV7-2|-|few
CASSSRNTGELFF
TGTGCCAGCAGCTCCCGTAACACCGGGGAGCTGTTTTTT
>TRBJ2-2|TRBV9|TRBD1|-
CASSPGTGETGELFF
TGTGCCAGCAGCCCCGGGACAGGGGAAACCGGGGAGCTGTTTTTT
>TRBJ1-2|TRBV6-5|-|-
CASKSPDRGFYGYTF
TGTGCCAGCAAATCGCCTGACCGGGGGTTCTATGGCTACACCTTC
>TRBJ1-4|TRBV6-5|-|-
CASSYSGLNEKLFF
TGTGCCAGCAGTTACTCTGGGCTTAATGAAAAACTGTTTTTT
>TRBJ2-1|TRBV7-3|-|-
CASSFYGEQFF
TGTGCCAGCAGCTTTTACGGTGAGCAGTTCTTC
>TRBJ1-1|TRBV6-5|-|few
CASVRNTEAFF
TGTGCCAGCGTTAGGAACACTGAAGCTTTCTTT
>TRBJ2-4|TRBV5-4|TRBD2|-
CASSLGLAGAENIQYF
TGTGCCAGCAGCTTGGGACTAGCGGGGGCGGAAAACATTCAGTACTTC
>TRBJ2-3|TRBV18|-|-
CASSPGWSTDTQYF
TGTGCCAGCTCACCAGGTTGGTCCACAGATACGCAGTATTTT
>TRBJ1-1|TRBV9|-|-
CASSGGMNTEAFF
TGTGCCAGCAGTGGGGGCATGAACACTGAAGCTTTCTTT
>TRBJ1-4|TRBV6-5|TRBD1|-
CASSRTGSNEKLFF
TGTGCCAGCAGCCGGACAGGGTCGAATGAAAAACTGTTTTTT
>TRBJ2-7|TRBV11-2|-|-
CASGSYEQYF
TGTGCCAGCGGCTCCTACGAGCAGTACTTC
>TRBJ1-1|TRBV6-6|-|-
CASSYSLNTEAFF
TGTGCCAGCAGTTACTCGCTGAACACTGAAGCTTTCTTT
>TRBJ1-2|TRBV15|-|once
CATSMGANYGYTF
TGTGCCACCAGCATGGGTGCTAACTATGGCTACACCTTC
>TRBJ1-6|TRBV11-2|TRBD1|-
CASSLTGGVSPLHF
TGTGCCAGCAGCCTCACAGGGGGAGTCTCACCCCTCCACTTT
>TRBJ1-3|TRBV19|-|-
CASKAGHSGNTIYF
TGTGCCAGTAAGGCGGGGCACTCTGGAAACACCATATATTTT
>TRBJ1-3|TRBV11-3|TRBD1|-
CASSPGQGVNTIYF
TGTGCCAGCAGCCCCGGACAGGGTGTAAACACCATATATTTT
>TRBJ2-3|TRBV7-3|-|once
CASSPGDGNRAQYF
TGTGCCAGCAGCCCGGGGGACGGCAACAGGGCGCAGTATTTT
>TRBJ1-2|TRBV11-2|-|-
CASSLVVGGGYTF
TGTGCCAGCAGCTTAGTAGTAGGGGGTGGCTACACCTTC
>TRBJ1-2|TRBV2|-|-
CASSDGEAYGYTF
TGTGCCAGCAGTGACGGGGAGGCCTATGGCTACACCTTC
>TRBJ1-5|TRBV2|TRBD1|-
CASSFSGTGGGQPQHF
TGTGCCAGCAGTTTCTCCGGGACAGGGGGGGGCCAGCCCCAGCATTTT
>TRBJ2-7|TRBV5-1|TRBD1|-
CASSLGPGQGTYEQYF
TGCGCCAGCAGCCTCGGGCCGGGACAGGGTACCTACGAGCAGTACTTC
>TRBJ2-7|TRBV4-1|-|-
CASSQEPGLSGFYEQYF
TGCGCCAGCAGCCAAGAACCGGGTTTAAGCGGTTTCTACGAGCAGTACTTC
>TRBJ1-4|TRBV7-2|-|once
CASSPFLVGEKLFF
TGTGCCAGCAGCCCATTTTTGGTGGGTGAAAAACTGTTTTTT
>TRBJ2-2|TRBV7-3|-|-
CASSLGNTGELFF
TGTGCCAGCAGCTTGGGGAACACCGGGGAGCTGTTTTTT
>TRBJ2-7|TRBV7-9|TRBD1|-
CASSGQGADEQYF
TGTGCCAGCAGCGGACAGGGGGCGGACGAGCAGTACTTC
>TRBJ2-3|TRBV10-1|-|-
CASSKNEGDTQYF
TGCGCCAGCTCAAAAAATGAGGGAGATACGCAGTATTTT
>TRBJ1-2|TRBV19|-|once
CASSIKGMDYGYTF
TGTGCCAGTAGTATCAAGGGGATGGATTATGGCTACACCTTC
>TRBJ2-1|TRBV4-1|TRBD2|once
CASSQTLAGGGYNEQFF
TGCGCCAGCAGCCAGACACTAGCGGGCGGAGGGTACAATGAGCAGTTCTTC
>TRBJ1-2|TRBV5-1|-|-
CASSLGPGYGYTF
TGCGCCAGCAGCTTGGGGCCAGGCTATGGCTACACCTTC
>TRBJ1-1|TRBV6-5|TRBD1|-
CASSYGHRGLNTEAFF
TGTGCCAGCAGTTACGGGCACAGGGGGCTGAACACTGAAGCTTTCTTT
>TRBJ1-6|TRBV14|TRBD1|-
CASSHFGQGRSPLHF
TGTGCCAGCAGCCACTTTGGACAGGGACGATCACCCCTCCACTTT
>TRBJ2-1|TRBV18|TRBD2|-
CASSPTGLAGGPAYNEQFF
TGTGCCAGCTCACCGACGGGACTAGCGGGAGGACCTGCCTACAATGAGCAGTTCTTC
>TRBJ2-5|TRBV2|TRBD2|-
CASISKRGGGTQYF
TGTGCCAGCATATCGAAGCGGGGGGGCGGGACCCAGTACTTC
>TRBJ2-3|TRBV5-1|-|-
CASSTRTGTDTQYF
TGCGCCAGCAGCACTAGGACAGGCACAGATACGCAGTATTTT
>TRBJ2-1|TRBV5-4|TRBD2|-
CASSLTSGGFNEQFF
TGTGCCAGCAGCTTGACTAGCGGGGGATTCAATGAGCAGTTCTTC
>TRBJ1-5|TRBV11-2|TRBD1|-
CASSPRDRGFQPQHF
TGTGCCAGCAGCCCCCGGGACAGGGGTTTTCAGCCCCAGCATTTT
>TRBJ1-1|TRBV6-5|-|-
CASSYKGINTEAFF
TGTGCCAGCAGTTACAAGGGTATTAACACTGAAGCTTTCTTT
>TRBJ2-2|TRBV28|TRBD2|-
CASSSNWRGGAGELFF
TGTGCCAGCAGTTCTAATTGGCGGGGGGGCGCCGGGGAGCTGTTTTTT
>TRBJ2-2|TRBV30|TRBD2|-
CAFGTSGRANTGELFF
TGTGCCTTCGGGACTAGCGGGAGAGCGAACACCGGGGAGCTGTTTTTT
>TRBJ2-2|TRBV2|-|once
CASKVRVEAGELFF
TGTGCCAGCAAGGTCAGGGTCGAAGCCGGGGAGCTGTTTTTT
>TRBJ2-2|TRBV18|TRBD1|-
CASSQRTGYTGELFF
TGTGCCAGCTCACAACGGACAGGATACACCGGGGAGCTGTTTTTT
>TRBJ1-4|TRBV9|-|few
CASSSGGANEKLFF
TGTGCCAGCAGCTCGGGGGGAGCTAATGAAAAACTGTTTTTT
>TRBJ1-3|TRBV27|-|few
CASSSTGTNSGNTIYF
TGTGCCAGCAGTTCAACCGGGACAAACTCTGGAAACACCATATATTTT
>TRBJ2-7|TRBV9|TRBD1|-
CASSANPGQGYEQYF
TGTGCCAGCAGCGCGAACCCCGGACAGGGCTACGAGCAGTACTTC
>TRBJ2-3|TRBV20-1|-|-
CSAYYPDTQYF
TGCAGTGCTTACTACCCCGATACGCAGTATTTT